The rows below give T cell receptor beta chains drawn from one sample of a study of technical replicates of blood from four donors. The data were produced by immunoSEQ multiplex PCR, yet TCRdb's version contains in-frame clones alone and is incomplete. Of about 80,000 clones listed, roughly 94% are singletons. Source material: T cells isolated from PBMCs. The receptors stem from a human donor in good health. Each CDR3 is given with its conserved first and last residue. The D gene is left open where the match is weak. Clone size is stated in some rows and not others, as once, few, many or a class when expanded.

clone_size d_call j_call v_call cdr3_nt cdr3_aa
NA TRBD2 TRBJ2-7 TRBV4-1 TGCGCCAGCAGCCTAGCGGGGGGCTACGAGCAGTACTTC CASSLAGGYEQYF
NA TRBD1 TRBJ1-4 TRBV10-3 TGTGCCATCAGTGAGTCATCGGGGACAGTTAATGAAAAACTGTTTTTT CAISESSGTVNEKLFF
NA TRBD2 TRBJ2-1 TRBV14 TGTGCCAGCAGCCGGAGTCGCGGGAGGGGCCCGTTCAATGAGCAGTTCTTC CASSRSRGRGPFNEQFF
NA TRBD2 TRBJ2-7 TRBV5-1 TGCGCCAGCAGTAGGGGACTATCCTACGAGCAGTACTTC CASSRGLSYEQYF
NA TRBD1 TRBJ1-1 TRBV10-3 TGTGCCATTGGACAGGACGTGAATACTGAAGCTTTCTTT CAIGQDVNTEAFF
NA NA TRBJ1-4 TRBV25-1 TGTGCCAGCAGTGCGACAGGCACTAATGAAAAACTGTTTTTT CASSATGTNEKLFF
NA NA TRBJ2-7 TRBV14 TGTGCCAGCAGCGCTACAGGCTACGAGCAGTACTTC CASSATGYEQYF
NA TRBD1 TRBJ2-5 TRBV5-6 TGCCTTCGGGGACAGGGTTATGAGACCCAGTACTTC CLRGQGYETQYF
few NA TRBJ2-7 TRBV6-5 TGTGCCAGCAGTTCAAGGGGCTACGAGCAGTACTTC CASSSRGYEQYF
NA NA TRBJ2-6 TRBV15 TGTGCCACCAGCAGACGGGGGAGTGGGGCCAACGTCCTGACTTTC CATSRRGSGANVLTF
NA TRBD2 TRBJ2-3 TRBV5-1 TGCGCCAGCAGCTTGGGGCTACTAGCGGGAGGTTGGAGCACAGATACGCAGTATTTT CASSLGLLAGGWSTDTQYF
NA TRBD1 TRBJ1-2 TRBV5-1 TGCGCCAGCAGCTTGCAGGCGGGACAGGGTCCCTATGGCTACACCTTC CASSLQAGQGPYGYTF
NA TRBD2 TRBJ2-1 TRBV6-4 TGTGCCAGCAGTGACAAACCACTAGCGGGCCTATACAATGAGCAGTTCTTC CASSDKPLAGLYNEQFF
once TRBD1 TRBJ1-2 TRBV9 TGTGCCAGCAGCGTAGCTCTCGACAGGGGGCAAAATGGCTACACCTTC CASSVALDRGQNGYTF
NA TRBD2 TRBJ2-1 TRBV7-3 TGTGCCAGCAGCTCGGGACTAGCGGGAGTAAGGAATGAGCAGTTCTTC CASSSGLAGVRNEQFF
NA NA TRBJ1-1 TRBV6-6 TGTGCCGTTGGGCAATACACTGAAGCTTTCTTT CAVGQYTEAFF
NA TRBD2 TRBJ2-1 TRBV5-1 TGCGCCAGCAGCCCACAGCGGGACTTTAATGAGCAGTTCTTC CASSPQRDFNEQFF
once NA TRBJ1-1 TRBV7-9 TGTGCCAGCGCCGGGGGGGCGACTGAAGCTTTCTTT CASAGGATEAFF
NA NA TRBJ2-7 TRBV19 TGTGCCAGTAGTATGGTCATTAGCGGCTACGAGCAGTACTTC CASSMVISGYEQYF
NA TRBD1 TRBJ1-3 TRBV7-8 TGTGCCAGCAGCTTAGTAATTTTTACAGGGGGCTCTGGAAACACCATATATTTT CASSLVIFTGGSGNTIYF
NA NA TRBJ2-7 TRBV9 TGTGCCAGCAGCGACAGCACGAGAGGGGAGCAGTACTTC CASSDSTRGEQYF
NA TRBD1 TRBJ1-1 TRBV5-1 TGCGCCAGCAGCGTATACAGGGACAGGGGTTCTGAAGCTTTCTTT CASSVYRDRGSEAFF
NA NA TRBJ1-4 TRBV28 TGTGCCAGCAGTCTGGAGTGGAACGAAAAACTGTTTTTT CASSLEWNEKLFF
NA NA TRBJ1-5 TRBV5-1 TGCGCCAGGAAAACAGGGTTCATAAGCAATCAGCCCCAGCATTTT CARKTGFISNQPQHF
NA NA TRBJ2-7 TRBV5-4 TGTGCCAGCAGTTTCACGCAGGGTTACGAGCAGTACTTC CASSFTQGYEQYF
NA NA TRBJ1-5 TRBV7-2 TGTGCCAGCAGTTACGGGATGAATCAGCCCCAGCATTTT CASSYGMNQPQHF
NA NA TRBJ1-1 TRBV19 TGTGCCAGTAGTATAGGCGCTATCCCTGAAGCTTTCTTT CASSIGAIPEAFF
NA TRBD1 TRBJ2-3 TRBV6-5 TGTGCCAGCAGTACTCGGGACAGCTGGGGGAGTACGCAGTATTTT CASSTRDSWGSTQYF
NA NA TRBJ2-7 TRBV27 TGTGCCAGCAGTTTATCAACTTCGGAGTTAAAAGGCTACGAGCAGTACTTC CASSLSTSELKGYEQYF
NA TRBD2 TRBJ2-1 TRBV15 TGTGCCACCAGCACACAGGCCGGGACTAGCGGGAGGCCGGTCTTC CATSTQAGTSGRPVF
NA TRBD2 TRBJ2-7 TRBV29-1 TGCAGCGTTGGAGTAGCGGGATCCTACGAGCAGTACTTC CSVGVAGSYEQYF
NA NA TRBJ2-2 TRBV6-4 TGTGCCAGCAGCCGCACCTACAGAGGGGAGCTGTTTTTT CASSRTYRGELFF
NA TRBD1 TRBJ1-2 TRBV14 TGTGCCAGCAGCCAAAACAGGGGTCGGGCCAGCTATGGCTACACCTTC CASSQNRGRASYGYTF
NA TRBD1 TRBJ1-1 TRBV2 TGTGCCAGCAGGACAGGGGCGAGTGTAGGGGCTTTCTTT CASRTGASVGAFF
NA TRBD1 TRBJ1-1 TRBV14 TGTGCCAGCAGCCAAGATTTGGGACAGGGGTCCGTCTTT CASSQDLGQGSVF
NA NA TRBJ2-3 TRBV7-2 TGTGCCAGCAGCACAGGGTTGGGGGATACGCAGTATTTT CASSTGLGDTQYF
NA TRBD2 TRBJ2-7 TRBV7-9 TGTGCCAGCAGCTTAGCGGGACTAGCCTATGACCCACGCGAGCAGTACTTC CASSLAGLAYDPREQYF
few TRBD1 TRBJ1-4 TRBV28 TGTGCCAGCAGTCCCTTGGACAGGGTCGAGGAAAAACTGTTTTTT CASSPLDRVEEKLFF
NA NA TRBJ2-7 TRBV4-1 TGCGCCAGCAGCCAGACCCTGGGGCGCCCTCACGAGCAGTACTTC CASSQTLGRPHEQYF
NA TRBD2 TRBJ2-3 TRBV5-1 TGCGCCAGTTCACCGGGACTAGCGGGAGCAGATACGCAGTATTTT CASSPGLAGADTQYF
NA NA TRBJ2-1 TRBV5-1 TGCGCCAGCAGCTTGAACAGCTACAATGAGCAGTTCTTC CASSLNSYNEQFF
NA TRBD2 TRBJ2-3 TRBV6-6 TGTGCCAGCAGCCTAGCGGGCCCGGATACGCAGTATTTT CASSLAGPDTQYF
NA TRBD2 TRBJ2-4 TRBV28 TGTGCCAGCAGGTATAGCGGGACGGTCATTCAGTACTTC CASRYSGTVIQYF
NA TRBD1 TRBJ2-2 TRBV27 TGTGCCAGCAGCCTAAGGCAGGGGGCAAGGGAGCTGTTTTTT CASSLRQGARELFF
NA TRBD1 TRBJ2-7 TRBV6-5 TGTGCCAGCAGCCCATCCGGGACAGTCTCCTACGAGCAGTACTTC CASSPSGTVSYEQYF
NA TRBD2 TRBJ2-1 TRBV28 TGTGCCAGCAGTTTAGGAGTGGGACTAGGTTACAATGAGCAGTTCTTC CASSLGVGLGYNEQFF
few NA TRBJ1-1 TRBV6-5 TGTGCCAGCAGTTACTTAGGGGCTGAAGCTTTCTTT CASSYLGAEAFF
NA NA TRBJ1-5 TRBV27 TGTGCCAGCAGTTTACGAGAAAATCAGCCCCAGCATTTT CASSLRENQPQHF